A single sample is the source of the 20 T cell receptor beta chains below, sequenced in a study of shared T cell receptors in the human thymus. The protocol was immunoSEQ multiplex PCR, while the TCRdb copy is restricted to in-frame clones and leaves out a portion. The repertoire has just under 550,000 clones, more than 75% of them found once; the top ten carry more than 0.01%. The same sample was also studied in work on human thymus T cells.

Sequenced: thymocytes. These receptors were collected from a boy under two years old with a congenital heart defect.

The rearrangement uses TRBV4-3 and TRBJ2-3, with TRBD2 identical over 14 bases. The germline V gene encodes CDR1 LGHNA and CDR2 YSLEER. The CDR3 totals 18 residues. The junction had 9 bases not matched to a gene; V was cut back by 7 bases and J by 0 bases. CDR3 DNA: TGCGCCAGCACCCCCGGACTAGCGGGAGGACCTAGCACAGATACGCAGTATTTT. Translation: CASTPGLAGGPSTDTQYF.

This clone showed up just a few times. The chain combines TRBV7-8 with TRBJ2-7, with D possibly matching TRBD2 (6 bases). V was trimmed by 3 bases and J by 2 bases, leaving 20 bases between them. The CDR3 has 17 residues. The V gene's germline CDR1 is SGHVS and CDR2 FQNEAQ. The CDR3, as DNA: TGTGCCAGCAGCTTTCCTGATAGGAGGGTTCTCCCCTACGAGCAGTACTTC. It yields the protein CASSFPDRRVLPYEQYF.

V gene TRBV14 combines with J gene TRBJ2-4, with D perhaps TRBD2 (6 bases). Trimming cost V 4 bases and J 0 bases, with 13 bases left between them. The CDR3 extends over 16 amino acids. The germline V gene encodes CDR1 SGHDN and CDR2 FVKESK. The chain's CDR3 is CASSPGAGLAKNIQYF. The DNA of the CDR3 is TGTGCCAGCAGCCCTGGGGCGGGGCTAGCCAAAAACATTCAGTACTTC.

V is TRBV10-1 and J is TRBJ1-1, with D maybe TRBD1 (5 bases). Deletions cut 4 bases from V and 8 bases from J, with 8 bases between. Looked up from germline, CDR1 is WNHNN and CDR2 is SYGVQD (reference sequence). The CDR3 has 11 residues. Here the CDR3 DNA reads TGCGCCAGCAGTGGGAACAGGGAAGCTTTCTTT. It encodes CASSGNREAFF.

The chain combines TRBV14 with TRBJ2-1; TRBD2 agrees at 11 bases. The ends lost 6 bases at V and 4 bases at J; junction bases unmatched: 11. From germline, CDR1 is SGHDN and CDR2 FVKESK. The CDR3 length is 17 residues. The CDR3 DNA reads TGTGCCAGCAGTCCTACCGGGACTAGCGGATATTACAATGAGCAGTTCTTC. Its translation is CASSPTGTSGYYNEQFF.

This chain links TRBV10-2 with TRBJ1-4; D unclear. The CDR3 is made up of 16 amino acids. Germline V gene lookup returns CDR1 WSHSY and CDR2 SAAADI. V dropped 3 bases and J dropped 0 bases, with 11 bases sitting between them. CDR3: CASSEGRSATNEKLFF. The CDR3 DNA is TGCGCCAGCAGTGAAGGTCGGAGTGCAACTAATGAAAAACTGTTTTTT.

This chain joins TRBV27 and TRBJ1-5; possible D gene TRBD1, 6 bases. Germline CDR1 MNHEY, CDR2 SMNVEV (reference sequence). This CDR3 has 16 amino acids. V lost 7 bases, J lost 0 bases, and 16 bases lay in between. The CDR3 here is CASKSATGNSNQPQHF. Written as DNA, the CDR3 is TGTGCCAGCAAGTCCGCAACAGGGAATAGCAATCAGCCCCAGCATTTT.

The V gene is TRBV6-5, the J gene TRBJ1-5; 7 positions match TRBD1. From germline, CDR1 is MNHEY and CDR2 SVGAGI. V was clipped by 5 bases and J by 8 bases; unmatched bases: 9. The CDR3 consists of 14 residues. The CDR3 DNA reads as TGTGCCAGCAGTCAGACAGGGTTCCGGGAGCCCCAGCATTTT. Translating it yields CASSQTGFREPQHF.

The rearrangement links TRBV7-6 to TRBJ2-7; 11 bases match TRBD2. The CDR3 sequence is 16 residues long. Trimming took 3 bases from V and 0 from J; bases not matched to a gene: 4. The germline V gene has CDR1 SGHVS and CDR2 FNYEAQ. The CDR3 loop reads CASSLGLADSSYEQYF. The CDR3 nucleotides are TGTGCCAGCAGCTTGGGACTAGCGGACAGCTCCTACGAGCAGTACTTC.

The chain couples TRBV4-1 to TRBJ2-1; 8 bases line up with TRBD2. Germline lookup yields CDR1 MGHRA and CDR2 YSYEKL. V lost 1 base, J lost 0 bases, and 11 bases stayed unmatched. The CDR3 has 19 residues. The DNA of the CDR3 is TGCGCCAGCAGCCAAGTGGCAACTAGCGGACTTAGCTCCTACAATGAGCAGTTCTTC. It yields the protein CASSQVATSGLSSYNEQFF.

This clone was observed once. The chain couples TRBV11-2 to TRBJ2-7; D is perhaps TRBD1 (6 bases). The germline gives CDR1 SGHAT, CDR2 FQNNGV. The length of the CDR3 is 19 residues. The V and J ends lost 2 bases and 1 base respectively, with 24 bases between them. The CDR3 region is CASSLLAWGPGLRSYEQYF. Here the CDR3 DNA reads TGTGCCAGCAGCTTACTGGCATGGGGGCCAGGACTCCGTTCCTACGAGCAGTACTTC.

This chain uses TRBV18 with TRBJ2-7; the match to TRBD1 covers 9 bases. The junction had 9 bases not matched to a gene; V was cut back by 3 bases and J by 3 bases. This CDR3 contains 16 residues. Germline assignment: CDR1 KGHSH and CDR2 LQKENI. This CDR3 is CASSPGDRARIYEQYF. The CDR3 nucleotides read TGTGCCAGCTCACCGGGGGACAGGGCCCGAATCTACGAGCAGTACTTC.

This chain links TRBV7-9 with TRBJ2-5; D gene unclear. There are 14 residues in the CDR3. Germline V gene sequence: CDR1 SEHNR, CDR2 FQNEAQ (reference sequence). The germline V and J ends were trimmed by 1 base and 5 bases, with 11 bases remaining between them. The CDR3 DNA follows: TGTGCCAGCAGCTTAGAGGCAGGTGGGGAGACCCAGTACTTC. It is translated as CASSLEAGGETQYF.

The chain uses TRBV18 and TRBJ2-3; D perhaps matches TRBD1 (5 bases). V dropped 11 bases and J dropped 4 bases, with 19 bases sitting between them. This CDR3 has 14 amino acids. The germline gives CDR1 KGHSH, CDR2 LQKENI. The CDR3 spells CAPRQGVGADTQYF. In DNA, the CDR3 is TGTGCCCCCAGGCAAGGGGTAGGGGCAGATACGCAGTATTTT.

This clone was seen only a few times. The chain combines TRBV4-1 with TRBJ1-5; 7 bases align to TRBD1. Trimming took 9 bases from V and 1 from J; bases not matched to a gene: 15. This CDR3 spans 17 amino acids. Germline assignment: CDR1 MGHRA and CDR2 YSYEKL. The CDR3 is CARFLRDRDLSNQPQHF. In DNA form, the CDR3 reads TGCGCCAGATTCCTCCGGGACAGAGATTTAAGCAATCAGCCCCAGCATTTT.

The V call is TRBV5-1, the J call TRBJ1-4; D is uncertain. Germline V CDR1 and CDR2: SGHRS, YFSETQ. V was shortened by 1 base and J by 2 bases, with 6 bases between the two germline ends. The CDR3 sequence is 14 residues long. DNA of the CDR3: TGCGCCAGCAGCTTGTGGAGTACTAATGAAAAACTGTTTTTT. Protein product: CASSLWSTNEKLFF.

The rearrangement links TRBV6-1 to TRBJ1-4; 8 positions agree with TRBD1. The CDR3 spans 15 residues. Germline lookup yields CDR1 MNHNS and CDR2 SASEGT. V shed 1 base, J shed 2 bases, and the junction held 0 bases outside the gene matches. CDR3 sequence reads: CASSEGTGTNEKLFF. CDR3 sequence (DNA): TGTGCCAGCAGTGAAGGGACAGGGACTAATGAAAAACTGTTTTTT.

The gene calls are TRBV10-2 and TRBJ2-7, with TRBD2 as a possible D gene (6 bases). Germline V gene sequence: CDR1 WSHSY, CDR2 SAAADI. V lost 6 bases, J lost 0 bases, and 15 bases lay in between. The CDR3 has 15 residues. CDR3 DNA sequence: TGCGCCAGCAGGACCGGGGGTGCCTCCTCCTACGAGCAGTACTTC. Protein product: CASRTGGASSYEQYF.

This chain uses TRBV5-1 with TRBJ2-1, with 9 bases lining up with TRBD2. The length of the CDR3 is 18 residues. Trimming removed 0 bases from V and 4 bases from J; junction bases left unmatched: 11. Germline assignment: CDR1 SGHRS and CDR2 YFSETQ. As DNA, the CDR3 is TGCGCCAGCAGCTTGGGGTCCCCAGGCGGGAGGGAATACAATGAGCAGTTCTTC. Encoded protein: CASSLGSPGGREYNEQFF.

The chain joins TRBV12-5 to TRBJ1-2, with 8 bases matching TRBD1. This CDR3 comprises 17 residues. The ends lost 2 bases at V and 2 bases at J; junction bases unmatched: 10. From germline, CDR1 is LGHNT and CDR2 FRNRAP. In DNA form, the CDR3 reads TGTGCTAGTGGTTTGATGCCCGGACAGGGTGGCAACTATGGCTACACCTTC. It translates to CASGLMPGQGGNYGYTF.